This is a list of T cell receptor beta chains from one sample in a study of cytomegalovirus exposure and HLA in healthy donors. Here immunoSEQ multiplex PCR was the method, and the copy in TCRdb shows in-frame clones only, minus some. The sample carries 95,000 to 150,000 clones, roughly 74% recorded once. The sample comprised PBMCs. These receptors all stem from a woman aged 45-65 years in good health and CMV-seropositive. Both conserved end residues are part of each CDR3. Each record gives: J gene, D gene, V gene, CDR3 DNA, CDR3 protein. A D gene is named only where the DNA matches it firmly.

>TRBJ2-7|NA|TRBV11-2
TGTGCCAGCAGCCAAATAGACAGGTTCTCCTACGAGCAGTACTTC
CASSQIDRFSYEQYF
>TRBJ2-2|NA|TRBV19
TGTGCCAGTAGTATTTCTCCAGGGAAGAACACCGGGGAGCTGTTTTTT
CASSISPGKNTGELFF
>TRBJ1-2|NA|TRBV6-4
TGTGCCAGCAGTGACAGGGGGTCCTATGGCTACACCTTC
CASSDRGSYGYTF
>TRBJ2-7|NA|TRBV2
TGTGCCAGCAGTGAAGCCGGACAGCAATCCTACGAGCAGTACTTC
CASSEAGQQSYEQYF
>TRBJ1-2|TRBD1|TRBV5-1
TGCGCCAGCAGCTCAGGGGGCCCAGAGGGTGGCTACACCTTC
CASSSGGPEGGYTF
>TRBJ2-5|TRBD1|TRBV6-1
TGTGCCAGCAGTGAAGAGACAGGGGGGGCTCAGGCCCAGTACTTC
CASSEETGGAQAQYF
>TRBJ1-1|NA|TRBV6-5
TGTGCCAGCAGTTACGGGAGGGGCACTGAAGCTTTCTTT
CASSYGRGTEAFF
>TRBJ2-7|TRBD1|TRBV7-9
TGTGCCAGCAGCTTAATGGGACAGGGATCCTACGAGCAGTACTTC
CASSLMGQGSYEQYF
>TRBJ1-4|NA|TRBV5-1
TGCGCCAGCAGCCTCTCGGGAGGGAAAGGAGAAAAACTGTTTTTT
CASSLSGGKGEKLFF
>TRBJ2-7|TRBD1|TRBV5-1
TGCGCCAGCAGCTGGTCTACAGGGGAAGGATACGAGCAGTACTTC
CASSWSTGEGYEQYF
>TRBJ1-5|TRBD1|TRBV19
TGTGCCAGTGGCAGGGGGCGGCGTGATCAGCCCCAGCATTTT
CASGRGRRDQPQHF
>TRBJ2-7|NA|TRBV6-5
TGTGCCAGCCGAAAAACAGGGCATGCCAACGAGCAGTACTTC
CASRKTGHANEQYF